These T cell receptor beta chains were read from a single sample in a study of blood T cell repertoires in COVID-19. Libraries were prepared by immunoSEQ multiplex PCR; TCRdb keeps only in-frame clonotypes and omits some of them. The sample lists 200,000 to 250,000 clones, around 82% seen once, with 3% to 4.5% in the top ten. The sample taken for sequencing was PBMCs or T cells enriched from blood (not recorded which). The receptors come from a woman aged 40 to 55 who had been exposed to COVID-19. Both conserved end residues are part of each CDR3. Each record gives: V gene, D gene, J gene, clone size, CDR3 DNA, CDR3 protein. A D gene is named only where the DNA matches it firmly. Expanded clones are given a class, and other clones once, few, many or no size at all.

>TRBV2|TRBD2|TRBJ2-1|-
TGTGCCAGCAGTGGACTAGCGGGGCAGTACAATGAGCAGTTCTTC
CASSGLAGQYNEQFF
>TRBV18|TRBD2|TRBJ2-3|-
TGTGCCAGCTCACCACAACGAGCGGGGGGGTTCACAGATACGCAGTATTTT
CASSPQRAGGFTDTQYF
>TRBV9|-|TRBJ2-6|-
TGTGCCAGCAGCGGGGAGGCTGGGGCCAACGTCCTGACTTTC
CASSGEAGANVLTF
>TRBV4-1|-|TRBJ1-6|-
TGCGCCAGCAGCCAAGATAGGATGGCAGGGGATAATTCACCCCTCCACTTT
CASSQDRMAGDNSPLHF
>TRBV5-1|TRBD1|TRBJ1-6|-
TGCGCCAGCAGCTTGGGGCAGGGGGGTGATTCACCCCTCCACTTT
CASSLGQGGDSPLHF
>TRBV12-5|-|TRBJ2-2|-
TGTGCTAGTGGGGGCGGGGAAGGCGGGGAGCTGTTTTTT
CASGGGEGGELFF
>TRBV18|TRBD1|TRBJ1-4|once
TGTGCCAGCAGGCCGACAGGGGAGACTGAAAAACTGTTTTTT
CASRPTGETEKLFF
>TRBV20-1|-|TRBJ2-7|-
TGCAGTGCTAGTGGAGGTTACGAGCAGTACTTC
CSASGGYEQYF
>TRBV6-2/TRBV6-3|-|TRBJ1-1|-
TGTGCCAGCAGTTACAGGTACCGGGGAGCGAACACTGAAGCTTTCTTT
CASSYRYRGANTEAFF
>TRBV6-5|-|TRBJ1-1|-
TGTGCCAGCAGCCGACTCGGGGGTGACACTGAAGCTTTCTTT
CASSRLGGDTEAFF
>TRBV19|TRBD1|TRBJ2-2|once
TGTGCCAGTAGTCCAAAGACAGGGGCGAACACCGGGGAGCTGTTTTTT
CASSPKTGANTGELFF
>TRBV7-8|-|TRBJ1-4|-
TGTGCCAGCAGCCGTTTCGGAAGGGGCTCCCCAGAGGATGAAAAACTGTTTTTT
CASSRFGRGSPEDEKLFF
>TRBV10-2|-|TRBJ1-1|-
TGCGCCAGCAGTGAGGGCGGGAACACTGAAGCTTTCTTT
CASSEGGNTEAFF
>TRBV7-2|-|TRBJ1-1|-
TGTGCCAGCAGCTCTGCCCAGGGTTTTGCTTTCTTT
CASSSAQGFAFF
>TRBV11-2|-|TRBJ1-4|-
TGTGCCAGCAGCTTATATGGCAGGGGCCCCGGTGAAAAACTGTTTTTT
CASSLYGRGPGEKLFF
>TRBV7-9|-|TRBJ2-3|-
TGTGCCAGCACCTTTCAAATCACAGATACGCAGTATTTT
CASTFQITDTQYF
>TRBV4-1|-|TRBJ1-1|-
TGCGCCAGCAGCCAAGTGGGGGGGTTGAACACTGAAGCTTTCTTT
CASSQVGGLNTEAFF
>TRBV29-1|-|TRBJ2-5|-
TGCAGCGTCAAAAGGGGGGGAACACAAGAGACCCAGTACTTC
CSVKRGGTQETQYF
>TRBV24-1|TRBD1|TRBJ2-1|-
TGTGCCACCAGTGATGGCCGGGACAGGGTGATATTCGATGTCGATGAGCAGTTCTTC
CATSDGRDRVIFDVDEQFF
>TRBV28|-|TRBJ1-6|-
TGTGCCAGCAGACCCGGGGGGAGCTCCTATAATTCACCCCTCCACTTT
CASRPGGSSYNSPLHF
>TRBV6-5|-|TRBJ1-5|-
TGTGCCAGCAGTTACGACCGCACTAGGCCCCAGCATTTT
CASSYDRTRPQHF
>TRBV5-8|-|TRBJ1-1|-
TGTGCCAGCAGCTTGATCCTTGCTCAGGGAGGCCTGGGTTGGACTGAAGCTTTCTTT
CASSLILAQGGLGWTEAFF
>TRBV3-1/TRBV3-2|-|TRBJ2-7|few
TGTGCCAGCAGCCAGGGGGCCTCCTACGAGCAGTACTTC
CASSQGASYEQYF
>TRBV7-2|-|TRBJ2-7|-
TGTGCCAGCAGCGCAGGGGCCTTTGCCTACGAGCAGTACTTC
CASSAGAFAYEQYF
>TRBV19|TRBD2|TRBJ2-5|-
TGTGCCAGTAGTGAACTAGCGGAGCAAGAGACCCAGTACTTC
CASSELAEQETQYF
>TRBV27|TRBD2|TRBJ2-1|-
TGTGCCAGCAGTTTCGGGCGGGGGTCCGGCAATGAGCAGTTCTTC
CASSFGRGSGNEQFF
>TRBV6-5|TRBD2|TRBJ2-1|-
TGTGCCAGCGGCGGGGGGGCTTCTGAGGAGTTCTTC
CASGGGASEEFF
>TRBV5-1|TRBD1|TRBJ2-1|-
TGCGCCAGCAGCTTGGATGGGACAGGTGTCGTAAATGAGCAGTTCTTC
CASSLDGTGVVNEQFF
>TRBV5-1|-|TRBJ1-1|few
TGCGCCAGCAGCTCTGAGGGCAGCAAGACCCAAGCTTTCTTT
CASSSEGSKTQAFF
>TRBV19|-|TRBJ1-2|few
TGTGCCAGTAGTATAGAACAGCTCTACACCTTC
CASSIEQLYTF
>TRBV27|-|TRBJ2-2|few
TGTGCCAGCAGTTCCCGGGGGAATACCGGGGAGCTGTTTTTT
CASSSRGNTGELFF
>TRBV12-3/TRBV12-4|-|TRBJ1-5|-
TGTGCCAGCAGTTTAGCACGGGGGAACCTCCAGCATTTT
CASSLARGNLQHF
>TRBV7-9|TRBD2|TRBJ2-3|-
TGTGCCAGCACCTGGGTGGGACTAGCGTCCACAGATACGCAGTATTTT
CASTWVGLASTDTQYF
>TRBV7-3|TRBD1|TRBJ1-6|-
TGTGCCAGCAGCTTATGGGACAGGGGAAAGGGTTCACCCCTCCACTTT
CASSLWDRGKGSPLHF
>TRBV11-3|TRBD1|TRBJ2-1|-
TGTGCCAGCAGCTCCCGGGACAGCCAATACAATGAGCAGTTCTTC
CASSSRDSQYNEQFF
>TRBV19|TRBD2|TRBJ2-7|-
TGTGCCAGTAGTGCCCTAGCGGGGGGGCAAAGCGAGCAGTACTTC
CASSALAGGQSEQYF
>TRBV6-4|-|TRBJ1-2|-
TGTGCCAGCATTAGCTCCGGGACTGCCCCCCTTGGCTACACCTTC
CASISSGTAPLGYTF
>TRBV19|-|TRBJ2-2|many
TGTGCCAGAAAACCGGGACAAAGGAACACCGGGGAGCTGTTTTTT
CARKPGQRNTGELFF
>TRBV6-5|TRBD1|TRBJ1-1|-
TGTGCCAGCAGTTCAGACGACAGGGCTGAAGCTTTCTTT
CASSSDDRAEAFF
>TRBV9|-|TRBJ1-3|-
TGTGCCAGCAGTAAACTCTCTGGAAACACCATATATTTT
CASSKLSGNTIYF
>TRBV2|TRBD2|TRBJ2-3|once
TGTGCCAGCGGGGATAGCGGGGGGCCAGGGGATACGCAGTATTTT
CASGDSGGPGDTQYF
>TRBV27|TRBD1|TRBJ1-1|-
TGTGCCAGCAGTCCCCGGGACAGGGAAGCTTTCTTT
CASSPRDREAFF
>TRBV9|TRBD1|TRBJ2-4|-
TGTGCCAGCAGCGTAGGTTGGTGGGACAGGGCCAAAGCCAAAAACATTCAGTACTTC
CASSVGWWDRAKAKNIQYF
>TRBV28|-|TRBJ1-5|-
TGTGCCAGCAGCCCAGGGCGGAATCAGCCCCAGCATTTT
CASSPGRNQPQHF
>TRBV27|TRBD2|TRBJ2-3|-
TGTGCCAGCAGTTTTTTAGGACTAGCGGGGGGACCGACCACAGATACGCAGTATTTT
CASSFLGLAGGPTTDTQYF